This passage covers 14 T cell receptor beta chains from one sample sequenced in a study of cytomegalovirus exposure and HLA in healthy donors. A multiplex PCR was run with 60 Vbeta primers and 13 Jbeta primers. Data came from immunoSEQ multiplex PCR; TCRdb stores just in-frame clones and leaves some out. This sample has 150,000 to 200,000 clones, with approximately 84% found just once. The source material was PBMCs. These receptors all stem from a man between 18 and 35 years old in good health and CMV-seropositive.

V and J are TRBV11-2 and TRBJ2-1, with D possibly TRBD1 on 6 matching bases. Germline V gene data show CDR1 as SGHAT and CDR2 as FQNNGV. The V gene lost 3 bases and the J gene lost 9 bases, with 18 bases spanning the gap. The CDR3 loop spans 15 amino acids. The CDR3 DNA sequence: TGTGCCAGCAGCTTGGTGGGACAATCCCATCCTGAGCAGTTCTTC. This gives the protein CASSLVGQSHPEQFF.

The chain uses TRBV15 and TRBJ1-1; 11 bases map to TRBD1. The CDR3 has 16 amino acids. The J segment lost 5 bases and the V segment lost 5 bases, leaving 10 bases of the junction unmatched. Germline V gene lookup returns CDR1 LNHNV and CDR2 YYDKDF (reference sequence). CDR3 coding DNA: TGTGCCACCAGCGGGTCGGACAGGGGGCATCAGACTGAAGCTTTCTTT. Its protein product is CATSGSDRGHQTEAFF.

This rearrangement joins TRBV7-3 to TRBJ2-2; 11 positions match TRBD1. Germline V gene lookup returns CDR1 SGHTA and CDR2 FQGTGA. V lost 4 bases, J lost 9 bases, and 10 bases stayed unmatched. This CDR3 has 16 amino acids. The CDR3 sequence is CASSSSGGQGDRELFF. The CDR3 coding sequence is TGTGCCAGCAGCTCCAGCGGGGGACAGGGGGACAGGGAGCTGTTTTTT.

The chain is built from TRBV5-1 and TRBJ1-1; 7 bases line up with TRBD1. The V gene's germline CDR1 is SGHRS and CDR2 YFSETQ. J lost 0 bases, V lost 2 bases, and 4 bases had no gene match. This CDR3 spans 15 amino acids. DNA for the CDR3: TGCGCCAGCAGCTTCCAGACAGGGATGAACACTGAAGCTTTCTTT. Protein product: CASSFQTGMNTEAFF.

V is TRBV19 and J is TRBJ2-3; D unclear. CDR1 and CDR2 from the germline V gene are LNHDA and SQIVND (reference sequence). This CDR3 spans 11 amino acids. Trimming left V 10 bases short and J 2 bases short, with 7 bases between. Here the CDR3 reads CATSFTDTQYF. Written as DNA, the CDR3 is TGTGCCACCTCCTTCACAGATACGCAGTATTTT.

V and J are TRBV7-2 and TRBJ2-5; 7 bases are a match to TRBD1. The DNA end lines up better with TRBJ2-7; the J call may be wrong. The CDR3 loop spans 15 amino acids. Germline CDR1 and CDR2: SGHTA and FQGNSA. In DNA, the CDR3 is TGTGCCAGCAGCTCGAAAGGGGGCGCTCCAGGCGAGCAGTACTTC. It is translated as CASSSKGGAPGEQYF.

CDR3 region: CASSLGTPNEKLFF. The CDR3 nucleotides are TGTGCCAGCAGTTTAGGGACACCTAATGAAAAACTGTTTTTT. The gene calls are TRBV27 and TRBJ1-4; a weak D match, TRBD1 (6 bases). The V gene's germline CDR1 is MNHEY and CDR2 SMNVEV (reference sequence). The CDR3 is 14 amino acids. V shed 2 bases and J shed 3 bases, with 7 bases lying between them. The full variable domain, in which reference TRBV27 and TRBJ1-4 provide the parts outside the CDR3, is EAQVTQNPRYLITVTGKKLTVTCSQNMNHEYMSWYRQDPGLGLRQIYYSMNVEVTDKGDVPEGYKVSRKEKRNFPLILESPSPNQTSLYFCASSLGTPNEKLFFGSGTQLSVL.

This chain connects TRBV4-2 to TRBJ1-1; maybe TRBD1 (5 bases). V was trimmed by 0 bases and J by 1 base, leaving 12 bases between them. Per the germline V gene, CDR1 is LGHNA and CDR2 is YNFKEQ. There are 16 residues in the CDR3. The CDR3 DNA sequence: TGTGCCAGCAGCCAAGAAGGCAGGACACGGAACACTGAAGCTTTCTTT. This gives the protein CASSQEGRTRNTEAFF.

The gene calls are TRBV6-4 and TRBJ1-2; D call uncertain. Trimming cost V 3 bases and J 4 bases, with 12 bases left between them. Germline CDR1 and CDR2: MRHNA and SNTAGT. The CDR3 is 14 residues long. The CDR3 loop is CASSEEEGGYGYTF. CDR3 DNA sequence: TGTGCCAGCAGTGAGGAGGAGGGCGGCTATGGCTACACCTTC.

This chain links TRBV7-7 with TRBJ1-6; D unresolved. V was cut by 6 bases and J by 9 bases, with 12 bases left in between. Germline CDR1 is SSHAT and CDR2 is FNYEAQ (reference sequence). CDR3 length: 13 amino acids. The CDR3 spells CASSDGVGSPLHF. The DNA of the CDR3 is TGTGCCAGCAGTGACGGGGTGGGTTCACCCCTCCACTTT.

The chain's CDR3 is CASSLFGQGDEKLFF. CDR3 DNA: TGCGCCAGCAGCTTGTTTGGTCAGGGTGATGAAAAACTGTTTTTT. This chain links TRBV5-1 with TRBJ1-4; possible D gene TRBD1, 5 bases. V was shortened by 1 base and J by 6 bases, with 13 bases between the two germline ends. Per germline, CDR1 SGHRS and CDR2 YFSETQ. The CDR3 consists of 15 residues. Looking up the rest from reference TRBV5-1 and TRBJ1-4 gives the full variable domain: KAGVTQTPRYLIKTRGQQVTLSCSPISGHRSVSWYQQTPGQGLQFLFEYFSETQRNKGNFPGRFSGRQFSNSRSEMNVSTLELGDSALYLCASSLFGQGDEKLFFGSGTQLSVL.

This sequence joins TRBV7-9 and TRBJ2-7, with 11 nucleotides matching TRBD2. V trimming: 5 bases; J trimming: 4 bases; junction bases outside the gene matches: 10. Germline CDR1 and CDR2: SEHNR and FQNEAQ (reference sequence). This CDR3 contains 16 residues. As DNA, the CDR3 is TGTGCCAGCAGCATTTCGTTAGCGGGGGGGACTTACGAGCAGTACTTC. It translates to CASSISLAGGTYEQYF.

This chain connects TRBV15 to TRBJ1-5; TRBD1 aligns across 7 bases. Germline loops: CDR1 LNHNV, CDR2 YYDKDF (reference sequence). The V gene end was trimmed by 5 bases and the J gene end by 0 bases; junction bases not matched to a gene: 10. The CDR3 contains 17 residues. The CDR3 nucleotides read TGTGCCACCAGCTTCGGACAGGAGATAAGTAGCAATCAGCCCCAGCATTTT. This encodes CATSFGQEISSNQPQHF.

The chain combines TRBV19 with TRBJ2-5; D might be TRBD2 (5 bases). Germline assignment: CDR1 LNHDA and CDR2 SQIVND (reference sequence). This CDR3 has 15 amino acids. V was pared by 6 bases and J by 0 bases, with 14 bases between. CDR3 bases: TGTGCCAGTAGGGGGTCGGGGTTGTACCAAGAGACCCAGTACTTC. Translated: CASRGSGLYQETQYF.